The TCR beta chain described here comes from a study of T cells after yellow fever vaccination. General study results and limits: Clones from primary vaccination mostly reappeared after the booster (about 97% CD4, approximately 86% CD8).

TCRdb fed the 5' RACE reads into MiXCR, producing one record per CDR3 protein. Of 200,000 to 300,000 distinct CDR3 sequences listed, about 7% are singletons. This clonotype was counted at least ten times. The antigen remains undetermined. This receptor was identified in a man between 25 and 39 years old who received the YFV17D yellow fever vaccine. The source was CD4+ T cells sorted from PBMCs, collected 15 days after the yellow fever booster vaccination.

CDR3 region: CASSPLAGKQFF. In nucleotides, the CDR3 is TGTGCCAGCAGCCCACTAGCGGGAAAGCAGTTCTTC. The chain carries TRBV3-1 and TRBJ2-1; 10 bases agree with TRBD2. With 4 bases clipped from V and 11 bases from J, the junction kept 2 bases outside the gene matches. The V gene's germline CDR1 is LGHDT and CDR2 YNNKEL (reference sequence). The CDR3 is 12 residues long.